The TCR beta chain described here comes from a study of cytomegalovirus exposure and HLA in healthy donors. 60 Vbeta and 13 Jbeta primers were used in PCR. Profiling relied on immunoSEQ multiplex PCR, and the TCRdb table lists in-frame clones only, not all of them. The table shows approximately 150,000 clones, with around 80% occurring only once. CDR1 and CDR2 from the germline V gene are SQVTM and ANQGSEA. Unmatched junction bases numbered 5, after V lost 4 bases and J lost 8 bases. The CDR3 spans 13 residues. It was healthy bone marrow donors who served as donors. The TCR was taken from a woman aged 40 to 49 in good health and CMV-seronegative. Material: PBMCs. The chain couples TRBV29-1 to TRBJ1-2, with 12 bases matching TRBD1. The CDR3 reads CSVVGQGARGYTF. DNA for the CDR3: TGCAGCGTTGTGGGACAGGGGGCGCGGGGCTACACCTTC.